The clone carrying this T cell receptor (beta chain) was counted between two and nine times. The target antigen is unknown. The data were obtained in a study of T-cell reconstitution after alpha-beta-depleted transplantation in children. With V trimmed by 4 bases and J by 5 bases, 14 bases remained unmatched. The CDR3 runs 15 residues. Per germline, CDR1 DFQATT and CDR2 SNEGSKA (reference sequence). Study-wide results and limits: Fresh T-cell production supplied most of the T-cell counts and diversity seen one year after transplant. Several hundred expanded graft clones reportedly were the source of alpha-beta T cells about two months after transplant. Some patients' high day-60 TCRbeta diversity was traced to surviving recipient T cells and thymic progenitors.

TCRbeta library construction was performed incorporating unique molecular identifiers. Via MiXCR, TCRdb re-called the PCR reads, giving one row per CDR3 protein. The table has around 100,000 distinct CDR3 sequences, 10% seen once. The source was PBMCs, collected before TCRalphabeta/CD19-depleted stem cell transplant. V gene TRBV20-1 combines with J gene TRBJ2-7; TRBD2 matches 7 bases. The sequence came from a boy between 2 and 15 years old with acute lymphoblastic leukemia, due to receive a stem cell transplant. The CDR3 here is CSATPVREGDHEQYF. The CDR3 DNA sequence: TGCAGTGCTACCCCTGTGAGGGAGGGCGACCACGAGCAGTACTTC.